This T cell receptor (beta chain) is drawn from a study of regulatory T cells in long-lasting Graves disease. There are 16 residues in the CDR3. Germline loops: CDR1 KGHSH, CDR2 LQKENI. The V end was cut by 3 bases, the J end by 8 bases, with 20 bases between. Arm-PCR of CDR3 regions with iRepertoire HTBI primers generated TCR beta libraries. TCRdb redid the calling of the multiplex PCR reads with MiXCR, one entry per CDR3 protein. The data contain under 500,000 distinct CDR3 sequences, 20% of them seen just once; the ten biggest clones take up roughly 8%. The time point was: persistent/refractory GD, antithyroid drugs over 5 years with positive TRAb. PBMC-extracted RNA yielded the TCR library. The sample holds many counts of this clonotype.

J is TRBJ1-3 and V is TRBV18, with TRBD1 as a possible D gene (5 bases). The source of this sequence is a female donor with Graves disease. Sequenced material: peripheral blood mononuclear cells (PBMCs), taken when the disease was refractory, from a patient treated with antithyroid drugs. CDR3 sequence reads: CASSPKSGPHGDTIYF. The DNA of the CDR3 is TGTGCCAGCTCACCGAAGTCGGGACCGCACGGGGACACCATATATTTT.